Below, 10 T cell receptor beta chains from the same sample are listed, as sequenced in a study of T cell responses to AZD1222 COVID-19 vaccine. Assay used: immunoSEQ multiplex PCR; TCRdb lists only in-frame clones, some missing. The sample shows approximately 65,000 clones, about 70% of them seen only once. Sequencing used peripheral blood, obtained on day 0 of AZD1222 vaccination. Source of these receptors: an adult in good health.

The chain recombines TRBV12-5 with TRBJ2-3; D gene ambiguous. Trimming took off 0 bases at V and 2 bases at J, with 6 bases between the two ends. Germline CDR1 is LGHNT and CDR2 is FRNRAP. CDR3 length: 14 residues. The CDR3 here is CASGLVLPTDTQYF. In DNA form, the CDR3 reads TGTGCTAGTGGTTTGGTACTGCCCACAGATACGCAGTATTTT.

This clone was observed once. The chain uses TRBV11-3 and TRBJ2-2; D gene uncertain. The germline V and J ends were trimmed by 2 bases and 5 bases, with 12 bases remaining between them. Germline assignment: CDR1 SGHNT and CDR2 YENEEA. CDR3 size: 15 residues. The CDR3 DNA sequence: TGTGCCAGCAGCTTATTTCAAGATCAAACCGGGGAGCTGTTTTTT. This encodes CASSLFQDQTGELFF.

This clone was seen a handful of times. The V call is TRBV7-9, the J call TRBJ2-1; the D call may be TRBD1 or TRBD2 (5 bases each). Germline V CDR1 and CDR2: SEHNR, FQNEAQ (reference sequence). The CDR3 has 13 amino acids. V shed 6 bases and J shed 7 bases, with 13 bases lying between them. CDR3 DNA: TGTGCCAGCAGGGAAGGTTGGGGGAATGAGCAGTTCTTC. Translated: CASREGWGNEQFF. Full variable domain (rest looked up from reference TRBV7-9 and TRBJ2-1): DTGVSQNPRHKITKRGQNVTFRCDPISEHNRLYWYRQTLGQGPEFLTYFQNEAQLEKSRLLSDRFSAERPKGSFSTLEIQRTEQGDSAMYLCASREGWGNEQFFGPGTRLTVL.

The chain combines TRBV5-1 with TRBJ1-4; 8 nucleotides align to TRBD1. Germline V gene data show CDR1 as SGHRS and CDR2 as YFSETQ. The CDR3 sequence is 14 residues long. The V segment lost 2 bases and the J segment 6 bases; nucleotides outside the gene matches: 3. The CDR3 nucleotides are TGCGCCAGCAGCTTACAGGGGGTGGATGAAAAACTGTTTTTT. Translated: CASSLQGVDEKLFF.

The chain recombines TRBV5-4 with TRBJ1-1, with 7 bases that match TRBD1. The trim removed 1 base at V and 4 bases at J, leaving 1 base unmatched. The CDR3 sequence is 13 residues long. In germline, CDR1 is SGHNT, CDR2 YYREEE (reference sequence). In nucleotides, the CDR3 is TGTGCCAGCAGCTTGCAGGGGGTCACTGAAGCTTTCTTT. Protein sequence: CASSLQGVTEAFF.

This clone was seen only a few times. The chain uses TRBV3-1 (or the pseudogene TRBV3-2) and TRBJ1-4; the D is unclear. V lost 4 bases and J lost 4, with 10 bases in between. The CDR3 runs to 14 residues. Germline V lookup: CDR1 LGHDT, CDR2 YNNKEL (reference sequence). The CDR3 loop reads CASSRTQVNEKLFF. The DNA for the CDR3 is TGTGCCAGCAGCCGGACGCAGGTTAATGAAAAACTGTTTTTT.

This chain connects TRBV3-1 (or the pseudogene TRBV3-2) to TRBJ1-1, with no clear D. Germline CDR1 and CDR2: LGHDT and YNNKEL (reference sequence). V shed 0 bases and J shed 3 bases, with 2 bases lying between them. The CDR3 length is 12 residues. CDR3 sequence reads: CASSQDHTEAFF. The CDR3 region has the DNA TGTGCCAGCAGCCAAGATCACACTGAAGCTTTCTTT.

This clone was seen more than once but under ten times. The rearrangement uses TRBV3-1 (or the pseudogene TRBV3-2) and TRBJ2-3; unclear D gene. Trimming took 2 bases from V and 4 from J, leaving 4 bases between them. The CDR3 runs to 12 residues. Germline V gene data show CDR1 as LGHDT and CDR2 as YNNKEL (reference sequence). The CDR3 reads CASSQIADTQYF. CDR3 DNA sequence: TGTGCCAGCAGCCAAATCGCAGATACGCAGTATTTT.

The chain employs TRBV27 and TRBJ2-7; D remains unclear. Deletions cut 5 bases from V and 6 bases from J, with 20 bases between. This CDR3 region has 15 residues. Germline V gives CDR1 MNHEY, CDR2 SMNVEV (reference sequence). CDR3 protein: CASSPTLRVGLEQYF. The CDR3 coding sequence is TGTGCCAGCAGTCCTACGTTAAGGGTAGGTCTCGAGCAGTACTTC.

This clone has a single count. The chain employs TRBV7-3 and TRBJ2-7; 9 bases are shared with TRBD1. The CDR3 loop spans 14 amino acids. CDR1 is SGHTA, CDR2 FQGTGA, per germline. V was pared by 5 bases and J by 1 base, with 3 bases of the junction left unmatched. This chain's CDR3 is CASSPTGGSYEQYF. In DNA, the CDR3 is TGTGCCAGCAGCCCGACAGGGGGGTCCTACGAGCAGTACTTC.